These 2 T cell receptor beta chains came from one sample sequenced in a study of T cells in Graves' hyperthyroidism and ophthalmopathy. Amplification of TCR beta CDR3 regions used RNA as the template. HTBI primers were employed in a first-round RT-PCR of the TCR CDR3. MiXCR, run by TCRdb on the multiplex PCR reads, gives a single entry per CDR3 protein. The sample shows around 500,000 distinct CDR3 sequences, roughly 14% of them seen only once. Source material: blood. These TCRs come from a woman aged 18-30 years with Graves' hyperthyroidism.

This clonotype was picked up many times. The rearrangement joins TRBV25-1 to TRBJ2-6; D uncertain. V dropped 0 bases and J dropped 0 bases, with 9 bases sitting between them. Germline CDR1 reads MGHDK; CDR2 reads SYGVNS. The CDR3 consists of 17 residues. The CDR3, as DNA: TGTGCCAGCAGTGAATATGGAGCTGTCTCTGGGGCCAACGTCCTGACTTTC. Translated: CASSEYGAVSGANVLTF.

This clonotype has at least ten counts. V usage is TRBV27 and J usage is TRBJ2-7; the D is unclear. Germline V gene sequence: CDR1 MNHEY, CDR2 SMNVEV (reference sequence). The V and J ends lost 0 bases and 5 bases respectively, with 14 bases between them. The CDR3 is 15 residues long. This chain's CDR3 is CASSLSGYPRHEQYF. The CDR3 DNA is TGTGCCAGCAGTTTATCGGGCTACCCCCGCCACGAGCAGTACTTC.